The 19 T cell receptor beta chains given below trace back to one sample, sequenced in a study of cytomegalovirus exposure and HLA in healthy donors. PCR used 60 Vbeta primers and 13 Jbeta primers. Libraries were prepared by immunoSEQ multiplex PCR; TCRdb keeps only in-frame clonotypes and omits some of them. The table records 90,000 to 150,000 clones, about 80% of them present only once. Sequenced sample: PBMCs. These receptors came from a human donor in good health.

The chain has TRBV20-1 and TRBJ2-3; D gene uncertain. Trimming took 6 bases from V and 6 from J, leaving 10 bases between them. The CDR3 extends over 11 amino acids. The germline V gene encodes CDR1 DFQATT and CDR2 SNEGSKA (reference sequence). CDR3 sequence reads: CSASAADTQYF. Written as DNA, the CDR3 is TGCAGTGCGTCGGCAGCGGATACGCAGTATTTT.

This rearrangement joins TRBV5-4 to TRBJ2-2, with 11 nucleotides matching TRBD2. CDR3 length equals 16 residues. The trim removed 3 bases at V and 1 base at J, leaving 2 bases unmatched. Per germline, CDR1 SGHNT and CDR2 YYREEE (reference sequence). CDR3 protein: CASSYGTSGNTGELFF. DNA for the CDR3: TGTGCCAGCAGCTATGGGACTAGCGGGAACACCGGGGAGCTGTTTTTT.

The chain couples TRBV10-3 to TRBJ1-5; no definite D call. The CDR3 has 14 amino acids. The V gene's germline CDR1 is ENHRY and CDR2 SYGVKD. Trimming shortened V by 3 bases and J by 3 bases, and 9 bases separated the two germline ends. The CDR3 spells CAISETQINQPQHF. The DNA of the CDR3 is TGTGCCATCAGTGAAACGCAGATCAATCAGCCCCAGCATTTT.

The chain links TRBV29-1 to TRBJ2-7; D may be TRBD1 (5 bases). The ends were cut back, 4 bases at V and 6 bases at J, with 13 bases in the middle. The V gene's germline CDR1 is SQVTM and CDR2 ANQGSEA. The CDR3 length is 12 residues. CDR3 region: CSVVQGPSEQYF. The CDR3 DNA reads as TGCAGCGTTGTGCAGGGCCCGAGCGAGCAGTACTTC.

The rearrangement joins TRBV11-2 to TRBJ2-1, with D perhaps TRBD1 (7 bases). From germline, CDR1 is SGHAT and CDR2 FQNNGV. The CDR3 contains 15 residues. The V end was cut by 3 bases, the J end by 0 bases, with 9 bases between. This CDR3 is CASSFRGDSYNEQFF. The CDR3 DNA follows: TGTGCCAGCAGCTTCAGGGGGGACTCCTACAATGAGCAGTTCTTC.

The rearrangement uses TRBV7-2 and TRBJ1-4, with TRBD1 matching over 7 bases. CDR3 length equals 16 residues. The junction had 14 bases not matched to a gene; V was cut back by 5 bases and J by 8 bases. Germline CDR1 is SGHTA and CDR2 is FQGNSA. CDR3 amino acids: CASSRVRTGLEEKLFF. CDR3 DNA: TGTGCCAGCAGCCGAGTTAGGACAGGTTTGGAGGAAAAACTGTTTTTT.

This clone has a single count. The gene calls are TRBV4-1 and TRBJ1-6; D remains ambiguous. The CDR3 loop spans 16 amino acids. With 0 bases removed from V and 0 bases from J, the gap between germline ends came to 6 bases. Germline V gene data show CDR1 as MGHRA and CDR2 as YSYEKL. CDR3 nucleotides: TGCGCCAGCAGCCAAGACTCCAGCTCCTATAATTCACCCCTCCACTTT. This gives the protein CASSQDSSSYNSPLHF.

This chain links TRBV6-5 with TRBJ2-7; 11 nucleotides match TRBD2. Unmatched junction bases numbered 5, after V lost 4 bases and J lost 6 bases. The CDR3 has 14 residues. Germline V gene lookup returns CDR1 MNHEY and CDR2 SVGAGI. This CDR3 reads CASSLTSGSSEQYF. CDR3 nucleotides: TGTGCCAGCAGTTTAACTAGCGGGAGTTCCGAGCAGTACTTC.

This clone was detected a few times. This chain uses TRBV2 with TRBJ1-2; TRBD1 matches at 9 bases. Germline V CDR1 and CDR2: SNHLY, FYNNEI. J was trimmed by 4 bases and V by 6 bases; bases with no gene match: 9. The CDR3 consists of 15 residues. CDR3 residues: CASRDQDRGGYGYTF. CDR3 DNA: TGTGCCAGCAGGGACCAAGACAGGGGGGGCTATGGCTACACCTTC.

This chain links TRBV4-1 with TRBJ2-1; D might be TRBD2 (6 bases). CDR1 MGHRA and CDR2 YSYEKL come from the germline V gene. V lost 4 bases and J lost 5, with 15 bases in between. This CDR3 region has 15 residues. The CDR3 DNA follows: TGCGCCAGCAGCCTCCACGGGGGTTTGGACAATGAGCAGTTCTTC. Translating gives CASSLHGGLDNEQFF.

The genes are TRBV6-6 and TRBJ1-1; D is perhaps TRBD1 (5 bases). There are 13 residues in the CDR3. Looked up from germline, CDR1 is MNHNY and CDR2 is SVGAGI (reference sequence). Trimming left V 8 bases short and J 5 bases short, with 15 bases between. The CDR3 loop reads CASHYRGETEAFF. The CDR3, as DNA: TGTGCCAGCCACTACCGGGGGGAGACTGAAGCTTTCTTT.

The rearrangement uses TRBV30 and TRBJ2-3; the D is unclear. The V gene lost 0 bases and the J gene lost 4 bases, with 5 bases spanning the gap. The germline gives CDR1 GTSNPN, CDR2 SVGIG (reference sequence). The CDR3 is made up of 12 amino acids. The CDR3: CAWSVRADTQYF. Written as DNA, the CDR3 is TGTGCCTGGAGTGTACGGGCAGATACGCAGTATTTT.

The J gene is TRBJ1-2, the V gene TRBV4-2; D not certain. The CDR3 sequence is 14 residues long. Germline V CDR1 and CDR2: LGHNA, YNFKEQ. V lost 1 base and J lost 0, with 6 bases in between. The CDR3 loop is CASSQVFSNYGYTF. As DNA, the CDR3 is TGTGCCAGCAGCCAAGTTTTCTCTAACTATGGCTACACCTTC.

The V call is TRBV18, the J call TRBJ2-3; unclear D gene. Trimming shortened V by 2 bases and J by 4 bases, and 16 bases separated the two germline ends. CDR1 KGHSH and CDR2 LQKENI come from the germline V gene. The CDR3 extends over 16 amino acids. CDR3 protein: CASSPGSRARSDTQYF. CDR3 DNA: TGTGCCAGCTCACCAGGGTCCCGAGCTAGATCAGATACGCAGTATTTT.

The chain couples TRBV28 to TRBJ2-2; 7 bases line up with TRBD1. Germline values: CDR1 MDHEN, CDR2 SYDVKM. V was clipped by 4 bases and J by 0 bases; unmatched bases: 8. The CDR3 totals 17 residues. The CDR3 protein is CASSSRQGMANTGELFF. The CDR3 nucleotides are TGTGCCAGCAGTTCCCGACAGGGTATGGCGAACACCGGGGAGCTGTTTTTT.

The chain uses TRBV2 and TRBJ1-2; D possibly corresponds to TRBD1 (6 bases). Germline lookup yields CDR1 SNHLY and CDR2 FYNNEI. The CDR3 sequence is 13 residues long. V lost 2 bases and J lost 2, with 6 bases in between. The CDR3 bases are TGTGCCAGCAGTGAAAGGGGGAACTATGGCTACACCTTC. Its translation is CASSERGNYGYTF.

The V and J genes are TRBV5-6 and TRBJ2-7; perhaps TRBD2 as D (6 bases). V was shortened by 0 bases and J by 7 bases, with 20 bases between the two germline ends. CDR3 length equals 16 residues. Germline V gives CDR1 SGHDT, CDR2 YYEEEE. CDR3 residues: CASSLEGSLAAGEQYF. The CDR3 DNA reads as TGTGCCAGCAGCTTGGAAGGTAGTCTGGCGGCGGGGGAGCAGTACTTC. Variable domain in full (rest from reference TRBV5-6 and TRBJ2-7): DAGVTQSPTHLIKTRGQQVTLRCSPKSGHDTVSWYQQALGQGPQFIFQYYEEEERQRGNFPDRFSGHQFPNYSSELNVNALLLGDSALYLCASSLEGSLAAGEQYFGPGTRLTVT.

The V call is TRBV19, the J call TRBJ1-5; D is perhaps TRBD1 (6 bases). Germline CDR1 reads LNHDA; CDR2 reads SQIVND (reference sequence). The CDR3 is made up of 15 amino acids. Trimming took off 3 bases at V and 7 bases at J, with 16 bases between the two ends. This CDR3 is CASSIAEVRGQPQHF. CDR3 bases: TGTGCCAGTAGTATCGCTGAAGTGAGGGGGCAGCCCCAGCATTTT.

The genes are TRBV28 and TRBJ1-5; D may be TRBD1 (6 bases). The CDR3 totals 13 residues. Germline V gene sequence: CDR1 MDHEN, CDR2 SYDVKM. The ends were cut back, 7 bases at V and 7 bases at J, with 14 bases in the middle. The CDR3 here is CASKQGKLQPQHF. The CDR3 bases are TGTGCCAGCAAGCAGGGGAAGTTACAGCCCCAGCATTTT.